The 11 T cell receptor beta chains presented below share a single source sample, sequenced in a study of T-cell reconstitution after alpha-beta-depleted transplantation in children. Researchers prepared the TCRbeta library using unique molecular identifiers, the study reports. TCRdb fed the PCR reads into MiXCR, producing one record per CDR3 protein. This repertoire shows approximately 190,000 distinct CDR3 sequences, roughly 8.1% found once; its top ten account for 35%. The sample was PBMCs, mostly from graft donor cells, taken 360 days after TCRalphabeta/CD19-depleted stem cell transplant. The receptors were gathered from a male patient aged 2 to 10 who had a stem cell transplant for acute myeloid leukemia, so the T cells may come from the graft donor.

V is TRBV28 and J is TRBJ2-3; TRBD1 matches at 7 bases. This CDR3 spans 16 amino acids. V was clipped by 3 bases and J by 8 bases; unmatched bases: 14. Germline CDR1 MDHEN, CDR2 SYDVKM. CDR3 in DNA: TGTGCCAGCAGTTTTATAGGGACAGCGTTCGCAAGTACGCAGTATTTT. It encodes CASSFIGTAFASTQYF.

This clonotype showed up just a few times. The rearrangement joins TRBV18 to TRBJ2-3; unclear D gene. The CDR3 has 14 residues. V was trimmed by 2 bases and J by 0 bases, leaving 6 bases between them. CDR1 is KGHSH, CDR2 LQKENI, per germline. CDR3 in amino acids: CASSPGYSTDTQYF. The CDR3 DNA is TGTGCCAGCTCACCAGGGTACAGCACAGATACGCAGTATTTT.

This clonotype was picked up many times. This chain links TRBV6-5 with TRBJ2-3; perhaps TRBD2 as D (5 bases). CDR3 size: 15 residues. Germline assignment: CDR1 MNHEY and CDR2 SVGAGI. V lost 3 bases, J lost 0 bases, and 10 bases lay in between. CDR3 loop: CASSYVGVSTDTQYF. The CDR3 coding sequence is TGTGCCAGCAGTTATGTCGGGGTCAGCACAGATACGCAGTATTTT.

The sample holds many counts of this clonotype. The rearrangement uses TRBV7-9 and TRBJ2-1; 9 bases agree with TRBD2. This CDR3 has 15 residues. The J segment lost 4 bases and the V segment lost 7 bases, leaving 8 bases of the junction unmatched. In germline, CDR1 is SEHNR, CDR2 FQNEAQ (reference sequence). The CDR3 here is CASIKVAGGYNEQFF. The CDR3 nucleotides read TGTGCCAGCATCAAAGTGGCGGGAGGGTACAATGAGCAGTTCTTC.

This clonotype was counted between two and nine times. This CDR3 is CASNQVGVLNTEAFF. The CDR3 bases are TGTGCCAGCAACCAGGTGGGAGTTTTGAACACTGAAGCTTTCTTT. The V and J genes are TRBV6-1 and TRBJ1-1, with unresolved D. This CDR3 region has 15 residues. V shed 7 bases and J shed 0 bases, with 15 bases lying between them. Per the germline V gene, CDR1 is MNHNS and CDR2 is SASEGT.

This clonotype was seen many times. The V and J genes are TRBV20-1 and TRBJ2-7, with D perhaps TRBD2 (5 bases). There are 14 residues in the CDR3. CDR1 and CDR2 (germline): DFQATT, SNEGSKA (reference sequence). V lost 3 bases and J lost 4, with 16 bases in between. CDR3 nucleotides: TGCAGTGCTAGGAGGTCTAGCTTGAAGTACGAGCAGTACTTC. Translating it yields CSARRSSLKYEQYF.

This clonotype was counted at least ten times. One junction end disagrees with the germline gene, perhaps due to a read error. The chain recombines TRBV29-1 with TRBJ2-6; tentatively, D is TRBD1 (5 bases). The length of the CDR3 is 14 residues. Germline values: CDR1 SQVTM, CDR2 ANQGSEA. CDR3 loop: CSVEAGSGANVLTF. The DNA for the CDR3 is TGCAGCGTCGAAGCAGGGTCTGGGGCCAACGTCCTGACTTTC.

In its sample, this clonotype was seen a few times. CDR3 DNA sequence: TGTGCCAGCAGCTCTAGGATCGGGACAGCAGTAAATCAGCCCCAGCATTTT. This sequence encodes CASSSRIGTAVNQPQHF. This chain uses TRBV7-8 with TRBJ1-5; TRBD1 matches 7 bases. Germline V CDR1 and CDR2: SGHVS, FQNEAQ. The length of the CDR3 is 17 residues. V was pared by 4 bases and J by 4 bases, with 13 bases of the junction left unmatched.

This clonotype occurred many times. In DNA, the CDR3 is TGTGCCAGCAGCCCCCAGGGATACGAGCAGTACTTC. Translation gives CASSPQGYEQYF. The chain has TRBV6-5 and TRBJ2-7, with a tentative D call TRBD1 (5 bases). This CDR3 spans 12 amino acids. With 6 bases removed from V and 4 bases from J, the gap between germline ends came to 10 bases. Germline CDR1 is MNHEY and CDR2 is SVGAGI.

J is TRBJ2-3 and V is TRBV7-2; 9 bases map to TRBD2. V dropped 6 bases and J dropped 6; count of bases not matched to a gene: 7. CDR1 and CDR2 (germline): SGHTA, FQGNSA. The CDR3 extends over 14 amino acids. CDR3 protein: CASRLAGMSDTQYF. In DNA, the CDR3 is TGTGCCAGCAGGCTAGCGGGGATGTCCGATACGCAGTATTTT.

This clonotype showed up many times. The CDR3: CATSPQTYAGTLEWGNEQFF. The CDR3 coding sequence is TGTGCCACCAGCCCCCAAACTTACGCCGGGACCTTGGAATGGGGCAATGAGCAGTTCTTC. This rearrangement joins TRBV15 to TRBJ2-1; the D call may be TRBD1 or TRBD2 (5 bases each). The CDR3 loop spans 20 amino acids. V lost 5 bases to trimming and J lost 6 bases, with 32 bases between them. Germline lookup yields CDR1 LNHNV and CDR2 YYDKDF (reference sequence).